This entry concerns a single T cell receptor (beta chain). TCR beta CDR3 region amplification was performed from RNA transcripts. RT-PCR in the first round (using the HTBI primer set) targeted the TCR CDR3. In TCRdb, the multiplex PCR reads were re-called with MiXCR into one record per CDR3 protein. The repertoire holds roughly 740,000 distinct CDR3 sequences, with roughly 15% as singletons. Patients were excluded for uncontrolled infection, other autoimmune disease, pregnancy or lactation. Trimming took 3 bases from V and 6 from J; bases not matched to a gene: 8. The CDR3 has 15 amino acids. Looked up from germline, CDR1 is SGHTA and CDR2 is FQGTGA. This entry comes from a study of T cells in Graves' hyperthyroidism and ophthalmopathy.

Sequenced: blood. The chain joins TRBV7-3 to TRBJ2-7, with 10 positions matching TRBD2. This clonotype originated in a man younger than 35 with Graves' hyperthyroidism. In nucleotides, the CDR3 is TGTGCCAGCAGCTTCGTGCCTAGCGGGAGTGGCGAGCAGTACTTC. Protein sequence: CASSFVPSGSGEQYF.